Listed below are T cell receptor beta chains from one sample, sequenced in a study of neurological immune-mediated disorders. Each CDR3 protein gets one entry after TCRdb re-called the 5' RACE reads with MiXCR. The sample comprises 70,000 to 95,000 distinct CDR3 sequences, under 20% of which are singletons, and roughly 15% rests with the top ten. The specimen was PBMCs. The receptors shown here come from a middle-aged woman in good health. Each CDR3 is given with its conserved first and last residue. The order of the fields is J gene, V gene, clone size, CDR3 protein. Size is omitted from some rows. Given values are once, few, many or a class for expanded clones.

J gene: TRBJ1-1; V gene: TRBV5-6; clone size: few; CDR3 protein: CASSFGVRRNTEAFF
J gene: TRBJ1-2; V gene: TRBV5-1; clone size: many; CDR3 protein: CASSLDGQTIYGYTF
J gene: TRBJ1-4; V gene: TRBV21-1; clone size: many; CDR3 protein: CASKPGDPNEKLFF
J gene: TRBJ1-2; V gene: TRBV6-1; clone size: .; CDR3 protein: CASSEQPQGAGGYTF
J gene: TRBJ1-1; V gene: TRBV20-1; clone size: many; CDR3 protein: CSAVTFPANTEAFF
J gene: TRBJ2-3; V gene: TRBV20-1; clone size: once; CDR3 protein: CSARYGLGTDTQYF
J gene: TRBJ2-5; V gene: TRBV3-1; clone size: many; CDR3 protein: CASSLDREQETQYF
J gene: TRBJ2-5; V gene: TRBV20-1; clone size: many; CDR3 protein: CSARVAGKETQYF
J gene: TRBJ2-1; V gene: TRBV7-3; clone size: .; CDR3 protein: CASSDWRGAGNEQFF
J gene: TRBJ1-1; V gene: TRBV5-1; clone size: many; CDR3 protein: CASSLASYRANTEAFF
J gene: TRBJ2-4; V gene: TRBV3-1; clone size: .; CDR3 protein: CASSQGTGPKNIQYF
J gene: TRBJ1-6; V gene: TRBV20-1; clone size: many; CDR3 protein: CSARDLGSPLHF
J gene: TRBJ2-1; V gene: TRBV20-1; clone size: many; CDR3 protein: CSAGTSTGANEQFF
J gene: TRBJ2-7; V gene: TRBV20-1; clone size: .; CDR3 protein: CSAWGAAPYEQYF
J gene: TRBJ1-3; V gene: TRBV30; clone size: .; CDR3 protein: CAWRQAGNTIYF
J gene: TRBJ2-7; V gene: TRBV2; clone size: .; CDR3 protein: CASSGLGFEQYF
J gene: TRBJ2-3; V gene: TRBV29-1; clone size: .; CDR3 protein: CSAKPGEAQYF
J gene: TRBJ2-7; V gene: TRBV5-1; clone size: many; CDR3 protein: CASSFSAGGSYEQYF
J gene: TRBJ2-4; V gene: TRBV7-8; clone size: many; CDR3 protein: CASSLTGPTVSWAKNIQYF
J gene: TRBJ1-1; V gene: TRBV7-2; clone size: many; CDR3 protein: CASSLVLAANTEAFF
J gene: TRBJ2-1; V gene: TRBV24-1; clone size: many; CDR3 protein: CATSDSSHTSSSYNEQFF
J gene: TRBJ1-5; V gene: TRBV6-2/TRBV6-3; clone size: few; CDR3 protein: CASSYSTNQPQHF
J gene: TRBJ1-2; V gene: TRBV28; clone size: many; CDR3 protein: CASFPVGGVHYGYTF
J gene: TRBJ1-4; V gene: TRBV6-6; clone size: many; CDR3 protein: CASSYSYARPEKLFF
J gene: TRBJ1-5; V gene: TRBV9; clone size: many; CDR3 protein: CASSPDVSNQPQHF
J gene: TRBJ1-1; V gene: TRBV12-3/TRBV12-4; clone size: .; CDR3 protein: CASSAIGEGRAEAFF
J gene: TRBJ2-5; V gene: TRBV2; clone size: many; CDR3 protein: CASSMDRGKETQYF
J gene: TRBJ2-3; V gene: TRBV12-3/TRBV12-4; clone size: many; CDR3 protein: CASSPRDAITDTQYF
J gene: TRBJ1-5; V gene: TRBV7-2; clone size: many; CDR3 protein: CASSLAPLRPQHF
J gene: TRBJ1-1; V gene: TRBV5-1; clone size: many; CDR3 protein: CASRFQWGDTEAFF
J gene: TRBJ2-1; V gene: TRBV6-2/TRBV6-3; clone size: many; CDR3 protein: CASSYLDTNYNEQFF
J gene: TRBJ1-2; V gene: TRBV7-2; clone size: .; CDR3 protein: CATGYGGNYGYTF
J gene: TRBJ2-3; V gene: TRBV4-2; clone size: many; CDR3 protein: CASSQETSGGPTDTQYF
J gene: TRBJ2-1; V gene: TRBV20-1; clone size: .; CDR3 protein: CSARDRVPSLQFF
J gene: TRBJ1-2; V gene: TRBV24-1; clone size: many; CDR3 protein: CATSDVRAGVGYTF
J gene: TRBJ2-3; V gene: TRBV5-6; clone size: many; CDR3 protein: CASSRGTEAQRTQYF
J gene: TRBJ2-7; V gene: TRBV12-3/TRBV12-4; clone size: many; CDR3 protein: CASSPTGQSDYEQYF
J gene: TRBJ1-6; V gene: TRBV27; clone size: many; CDR3 protein: CASSSLLVGAATGNSPLHF
J gene: TRBJ1-1; V gene: TRBV11-2; clone size: many; CDR3 protein: CASSLDNGNFGAFF
J gene: TRBJ2-2; V gene: TRBV24-1; clone size: many; CDR3 protein: CATSDPGQGGTGELFF